This record looks at one TCR beta chain sequence and its context. Its antigen is unidentified. The data belong to a study of CD8 T cells in ankylosing spondylitis. Points from the study as a whole: Reported data indicate significant enrichment of disease-linked clones within matched ankylosing spondylitis synovial fluid. Several highly homologous variants made up a TCR beta motif, and this motif appeared characteristic of ankylosing spondylitis blood.

MiXCR, applied by TCRdb to the 5' RACE reads, yields one record per CDR3 protein. The sample carries more than 20,000 distinct CDR3 sequences, 10% to 15% recorded once. The clonotype was recovered from a male donor with ankylosing spondylitis or in good health (not recorded which). Sequenced: blood.

The CDR3 bases are TGCGCCAGCAGCTTCACTAGCGGGGGGTACAATGAGCAGTTCTTC. Encoded protein: CASSFTSGGYNEQFF. The rearrangement uses TRBV5-1 and TRBJ2-1, with 12 bases matching TRBD2. V lost 2 bases, J lost 4 bases, and 1 base stayed unmatched. From germline, CDR1 is SGHRS and CDR2 YFSETQ. CDR3 length: 15 residues.